Listed below are T cell receptor beta chains from one sample, sequenced in a study of T cell repertoires in aging, cancer and after chemotherapy. TCRdb recomputed calls from the multiplex PCR reads with MiXCR, one row per CDR3 protein. Altogether around 20,000 distinct CDR3 sequences are present, roughly two fifths being singletons, with the ten largest covering 17%. Sequencing was carried out using blood. The receptors were gathered from a human donor with a solid tumor. Each CDR3 is given with its conserved first and last residue. Fields, in order: D gene, V gene, clone size, J gene, CDR3 protein, CDR3 DNA. D genes are given only for firm matches. Only some rows state a clone size, as once, few, many or a class for expanded clones.

NA	TRBV19	NA	TRBJ1-2	CASRSGGGGLYGYTF	TGTGCCAGTAGGTCCGGTGGAGGGGGTCTCTATGGCTACACCTTC
TRBD1	TRBV5-1	few	TRBJ1-5	CASSLTGGGNQPQHF	TGCGCCAGCAGCTTGACAGGGGGCGGCAATCAGCCCCAGCATTTT
TRBD2	TRBV19	NA	TRBJ2-5	CASSLTSGQETQYF	TGTGCCAGTAGTTTGACTAGCGGACAAGAGACCCAGTACTTC
NA	TRBV5-1	few	TRBJ2-2	CASSSRDGANTGELFF	TGCGCCAGCAGCTCCCGGGACGGAGCGAACACCGGGGAGCTGTTTTTT
TRBD2	TRBV12-3/TRBV12-4	NA	TRBJ2-1	CASSLASGNYNEQFF	TGTGCCAGCAGTTTGGCTAGCGGGAACTACAATGAGCAGTTCTTC
TRBD2	TRBV11-1	medium-sized	TRBJ2-1	CASSPRFSGHNEQFF	TGTGCCAGCAGCCCCAGGTTTAGCGGGCACAATGAGCAGTTCTTC
NA	TRBV30	few	TRBJ2-5	CAWSVETQYF	TGTGCCTGGAGTGTAGAGACCCAGTACTTC
NA	TRBV29-1	NA	TRBJ1-1	CSVDGRGNTEAFF	TGCAGCGTTGATGGGAGGGGGAACACTGAAGCTTTCTTT
NA	TRBV12-5	NA	TRBJ2-2	CASGLSTGELFF	TGTGCTAGTGGTTTGAGCACCGGGGAGCTGTTTTTT
NA	TRBV6-6	few	TRBJ2-6	CASSGASGSGANVLTF	TGTGCCAGCAGTGGCGCCTCCGGCTCTGGGGCCAACGTCCTGACTTTC
NA	TRBV10-3	few	TRBJ1-3	CATREGSGNTIYF	TGTGCCACACGAGAGGGGTCTGGAAACACCATATATTTT
NA	TRBV6-5	NA	TRBJ2-7	CASSYSGGPSEQYF	TGTGCCAGCAGTTACTCAGGAGGTCCATCCGAGCAGTACTTC
NA	TRBV6-4	few	TRBJ2-2	CASSAGQNTGELFF	TGTGCCAGCAGCGCTGGACAGAACACCGGGGAGCTGTTTTTT
NA	TRBV7-7	NA	TRBJ2-1	CASSLGALRDNEQFF	TGTGCTAGCAGCTTAGGGGCTTTGCGGGACAATGAGCAGTTCTTC
NA	TRBV6-5	NA	TRBJ1-5	CASSYLWDLNQPQHF	TGTGCCAGCAGTTACCTGTGGGATTTGAATCAGCCCCAGCATTTT
TRBD2	TRBV6-4	few	TRBJ2-1	CASSDLAGEGYNEQFF	TGTGCCAGCAGTGACTTAGCGGGAGAGGGCTACAATGAGCAGTTCTTC
TRBD1	TRBV19	NA	TRBJ2-5	CASRTGAETQYF	TGTGCCAGCAGGACAGGGGCCGAGACCCAGTACTTC
NA	TRBV11-1	NA	TRBJ2-3	CASSLAGGGHTDTQYF	TGTGCCAGCAGCTTAGCCGGCGGGGGCCACACAGATACGCAGTATTTT
NA	TRBV7-9	NA	TRBJ2-3	CASSFIVVAGEDTQYF	TGTGCCAGCAGCTTCATCGTTGTGGCAGGGGAGGATACGCAGTATTTT
NA	TRBV20-1	once	TRBJ2-1	CSARTTIVPYNEQFF	TGCAGTGCAAGAACTACTATAGTCCCCTACAATGAGCAGTTCTTC
TRBD1	TRBV5-1	NA	TRBJ2-1	CASSLEQTGGNEQFF	TGCGCCAGCAGCTTGGAACAGACAGGGGGGAATGAGCAGTTCTTC
TRBD1	TRBV6-1	NA	TRBJ1-6	CASRATDRGISPLHF	TGTGCCAGCAGAGCCACCGACAGGGGGATCTCACCCCTCCACTTT
NA	TRBV7-9	NA	TRBJ2-2	CASSLAGVTGELFF	TGTGCCAGCAGCTTAGCGGGAGTCACCGGGGAGCTGTTTTTT
NA	TRBV6-4	few	TRBJ1-6	CASSDGSNSPLHF	TGTGCCAGCAGTGACGGATCTAATTCACCCCTCCACTTT
NA	TRBV12-3/TRBV12-4	once	TRBJ1-5	CASSRTGNSNQPQHF	TGTGCCAGCAGTCGAACAGGTAATAGCAATCAGCCCCAGCATTTT
TRBD2	TRBV7-6	few	TRBJ2-1	CASSLRGTSGYNEQFF	TGTGCCAGCAGCTTAAGGGGGACTAGCGGCTACAATGAGCAGTTCTTC
TRBD2	TRBV27	few	TRBJ2-7	CASSAVTSGRDEQYF	TGTGCCAGCAGTGCAGTGACTAGCGGGAGGGACGAGCAGTACTTC
TRBD1	TRBV30	few	TRBJ2-7	CAWKYPGGPNYEQYF	TGTGCCTGGAAGTATCCAGGGGGCCCCAACTACGAGCAGTACTTC